Below are 4 T cell receptor beta chains sequenced from a single sample in a study of CD8 T cells in ankylosing spondylitis. TCRdb used MiXCR to reprocess the 5' RACE reads, holding one entry per CDR3 protein. The sample carries about 450,000 distinct CDR3 sequences, roughly a quarter recorded once. Study-level findings and limits: There was a TCR beta motif, made of 7 or 8 highly homologous variants, that appeared characteristic of ankylosing spondylitis blood.

No antigen has been assigned to these receptors. Sequencing input: blood, either unsorted or a sorted T cell fraction (not recorded which). These receptors were obtained from a male donor with ankylosing spondylitis.

This clonotype showed up just a few times. This sequence joins TRBV6-1 and TRBJ1-3; D is uncertain. V lost 6 bases, J lost 10 bases, and 19 bases lay in between. This CDR3 is built from 14 residues. Germline CDR1 reads MNHNS; CDR2 reads SASEGT. The CDR3 DNA reads TGTGCCAGCAGGGCGGATCTGCTCGAGAGAACCATATATTTT. Residues: CASRADLLERTIYF.

This clonotype was counted a few times. The chain recombines TRBV20-1 with TRBJ2-1; D remains unclear. V lost 6 bases and J 5 bases, leaving 20 bases between the germline ends. The germline V gene encodes CDR1 DFQATT and CDR2 SNEGSKA (reference sequence). CDR3 length equals 15 residues. The CDR3 here is CSAPQGLGINNEQFF. The CDR3 coding sequence is TGCAGTGCGCCTCAAGGGCTGGGAATTAACAATGAGCAGTTCTTC.

The chain combines TRBV7-2 with TRBJ1-2; no reliable D call. The ends were cut back, 3 bases at V and 4 bases at J, with 9 bases in the middle. Germline assignment: CDR1 SGHTA and CDR2 FQGNSA. This CDR3 contains 13 residues. CDR3 loop: CASSFSASYGYTF. In nucleotides, the CDR3 is TGTGCCAGCAGCTTTTCGGCCAGCTATGGCTACACCTTC.

CDR3 sequence (DNA): TGTGCTTCTGTCTGGACTCCCAACACTGAAGCTTTCTTT. Its translation: CASVWTPNTEAFF. The chain combines TRBV12-3 or TRBV12-4 with TRBJ1-1; no reliable D call. This CDR3 contains 13 residues.